This TCR beta chain was sequenced during a study of blood T cell repertoires in COVID-19. V dropped 1 base and J dropped 15 bases, with 15 bases sitting between them. Looked up from germline, CDR1 is LGHDT and CDR2 is YNNKEL (reference sequence). The CDR3 is 13 residues long. Data came from immunoSEQ multiplex PCR; TCRdb stores just in-frame clones and leaves some out. The sample lists 150,000 to 250,000 clones, about 80% occurring once. This rearrangement joins TRBV3-1 (or the pseudogene TRBV3-2) to TRBJ1-4, with D perhaps matching TRBD1 (5 bases). The source material was PBMCs or T cells enriched from blood (not recorded which). This clonotype was obtained from a man aged 40-55 years who had recovered from COVID-19. In DNA, the CDR3 is TGTGCCAGCAGCCAAGGGAGGGGAGGTGAGGTGTTTTTT. Translation gives CASSQGRGGEVFF.